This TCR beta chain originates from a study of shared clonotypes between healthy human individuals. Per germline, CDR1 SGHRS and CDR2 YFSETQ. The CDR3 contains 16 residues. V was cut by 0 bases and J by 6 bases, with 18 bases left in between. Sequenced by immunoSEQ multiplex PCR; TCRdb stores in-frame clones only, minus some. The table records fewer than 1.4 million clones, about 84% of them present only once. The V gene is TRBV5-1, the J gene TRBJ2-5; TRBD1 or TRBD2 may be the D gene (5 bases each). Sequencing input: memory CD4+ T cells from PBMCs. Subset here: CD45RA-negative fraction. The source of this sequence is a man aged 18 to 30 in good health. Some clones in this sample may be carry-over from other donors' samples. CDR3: CASSLEDGTSPQTQYF. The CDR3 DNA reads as TGCGCCAGCAGCTTGGAAGACGGGACCAGCCCACAGACCCAGTACTTC.